This T cell receptor beta chain was profiled in a study of Graves' ophthalmopathy and Graves' hyperthyroidism. Broader study findings: Ophthalmopathy versus stable hyperthyroidism: 13-signature model gave less than 90% sensitivity, just under 82% specificity.

Aged 18 to 65, hyperthyroidism patients had been newly diagnosed, with under 2 months' duration. This CDR3 has 12 residues. Germline V CDR1 and CDR2: SGHNT, YENEEA. V dropped 8 bases and J dropped 3 bases, with 11 bases sitting between them. At least ten counts were recorded for this clonotype. Its antigen remains unidentified. CDR3 regions of TCR beta were amplified from RNA transcripts. After a first-round RT-PCR with HTBI primers, a second-round multiplex PCR was run. TCRdb re-derived calls from the multiplex PCR reads in MiXCR, one entry per CDR3 protein. The table records about 380,000 distinct CDR3 sequences, 15% to 17% of them present only once.

V gene TRBV11-3 combines with J gene TRBJ2-7, with D perhaps matching TRBD1 or TRBD2 (5 bases each). The sequence was obtained from a young woman with stable Graves' hyperthyroidism. Material: peripheral blood. This chain's CDR3 is CASSRDDYEQYF. The CDR3 DNA reads as TGTGCCAGCTCCCGGGACGACTACGAGCAGTACTTC.